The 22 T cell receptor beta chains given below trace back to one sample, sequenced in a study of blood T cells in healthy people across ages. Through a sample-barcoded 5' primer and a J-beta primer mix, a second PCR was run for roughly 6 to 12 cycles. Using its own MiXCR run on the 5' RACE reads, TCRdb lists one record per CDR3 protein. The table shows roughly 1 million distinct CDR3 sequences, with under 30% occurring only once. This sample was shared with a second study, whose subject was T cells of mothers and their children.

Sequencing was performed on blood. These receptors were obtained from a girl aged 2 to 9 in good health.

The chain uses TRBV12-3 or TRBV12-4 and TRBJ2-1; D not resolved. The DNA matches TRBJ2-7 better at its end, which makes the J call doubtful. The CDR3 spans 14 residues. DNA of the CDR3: TGTGCCAGCAGTTTCGCCAGGTTCTCCTACGAGCAGTACTTC. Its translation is CASSFARFSYEQYF.

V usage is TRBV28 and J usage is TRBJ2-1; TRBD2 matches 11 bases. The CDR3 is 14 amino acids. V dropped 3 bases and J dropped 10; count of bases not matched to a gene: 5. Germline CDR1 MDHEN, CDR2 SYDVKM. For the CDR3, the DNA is TGTGCCAGCAGTTTTATTAGCGGGAGGGCCGAGCAGTTCTTC. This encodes CASSFISGRAEQFF.

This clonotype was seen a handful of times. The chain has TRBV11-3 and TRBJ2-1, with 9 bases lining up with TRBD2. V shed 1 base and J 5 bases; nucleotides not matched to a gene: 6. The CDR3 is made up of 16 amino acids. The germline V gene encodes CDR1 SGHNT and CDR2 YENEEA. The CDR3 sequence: CASSLGNSGGNNEQFF. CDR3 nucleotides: TGTGCCAGCAGCTTAGGAAATAGCGGGGGAAACAATGAGCAGTTCTTC. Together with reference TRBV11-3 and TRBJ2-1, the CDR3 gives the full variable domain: EAGVVQSPRYKIIEKKQPVAFWCNPISGHNTLYWYLQNLGQGPELLIRYENEEAVDDSQLPKDRFSAERLKGVDSTLKIQPAELGDSAVYLCASSLGNSGGNNEQFFGPGTRLTVL.

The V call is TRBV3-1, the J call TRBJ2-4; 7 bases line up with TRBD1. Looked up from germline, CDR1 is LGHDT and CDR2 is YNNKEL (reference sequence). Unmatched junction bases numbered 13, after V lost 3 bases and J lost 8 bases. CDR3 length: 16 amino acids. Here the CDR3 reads CASSHLGVSQGDIQYF. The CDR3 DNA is TGTGCCAGCAGCCACTTAGGGGTCTCTCAGGGGGACATTCAGTACTTC.

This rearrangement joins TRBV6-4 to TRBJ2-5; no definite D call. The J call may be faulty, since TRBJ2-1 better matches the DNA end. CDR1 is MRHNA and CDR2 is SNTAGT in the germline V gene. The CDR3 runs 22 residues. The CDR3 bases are TGTGCCAGCAGTGACCCGTCCTTATACCGACTCGGTAGGAAAAAATCCCAAGGAGTTCAGTTCTTC. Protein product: CASSDPSLYRLGRKKSQGVQFF.

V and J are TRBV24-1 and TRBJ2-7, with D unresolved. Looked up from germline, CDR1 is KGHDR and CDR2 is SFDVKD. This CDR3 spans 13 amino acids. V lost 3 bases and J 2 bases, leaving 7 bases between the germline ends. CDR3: CATSDPYTYEQYF. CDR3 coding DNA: TGTGCCACCAGTGATCCCTATACCTACGAGCAGTACTTC.

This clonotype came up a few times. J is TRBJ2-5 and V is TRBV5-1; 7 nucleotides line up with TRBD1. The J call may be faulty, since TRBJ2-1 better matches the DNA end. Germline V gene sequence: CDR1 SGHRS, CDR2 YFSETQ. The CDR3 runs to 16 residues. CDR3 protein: CASKELLDRVGNEQFF. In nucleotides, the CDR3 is TGCGCCAGCAAGGAATTACTTGACAGGGTCGGCAATGAGCAGTTCTTC.

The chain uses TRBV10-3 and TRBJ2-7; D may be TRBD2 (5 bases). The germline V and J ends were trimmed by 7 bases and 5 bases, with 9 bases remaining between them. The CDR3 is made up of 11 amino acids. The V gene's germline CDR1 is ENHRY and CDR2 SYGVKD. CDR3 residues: CAIKRGNEQYF. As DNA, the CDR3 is TGTGCCATCAAAAGAGGGAACGAGCAGTACTTC.

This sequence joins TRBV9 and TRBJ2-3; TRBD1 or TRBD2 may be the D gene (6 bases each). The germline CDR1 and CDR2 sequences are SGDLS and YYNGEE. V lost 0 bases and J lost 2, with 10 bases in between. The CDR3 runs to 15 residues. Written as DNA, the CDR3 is TGTGCCAGCAGCGTAGGGGGGGCCACCACAGATACGCAGTATTTT. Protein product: CASSVGGATTDTQYF.

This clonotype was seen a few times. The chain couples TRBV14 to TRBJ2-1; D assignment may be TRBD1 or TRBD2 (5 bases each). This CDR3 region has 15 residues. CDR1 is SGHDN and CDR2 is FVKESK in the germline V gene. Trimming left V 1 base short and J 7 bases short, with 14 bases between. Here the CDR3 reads CASSQVRGVSNEQFF. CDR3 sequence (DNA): TGTGCCAGCAGCCAAGTTCGGGGCGTCTCGAATGAGCAGTTCTTC. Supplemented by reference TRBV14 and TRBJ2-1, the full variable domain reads EAGVTQFPSHSVIEKGQTVTLRCDPISGHDNLYWYRRVMGKEIKFLLHFVKESKQDESGMPNNRFLAERTGGTYSTLKVQPAELEDSGVYFCASSQVRGVSNEQFFGPGTRLTVL.

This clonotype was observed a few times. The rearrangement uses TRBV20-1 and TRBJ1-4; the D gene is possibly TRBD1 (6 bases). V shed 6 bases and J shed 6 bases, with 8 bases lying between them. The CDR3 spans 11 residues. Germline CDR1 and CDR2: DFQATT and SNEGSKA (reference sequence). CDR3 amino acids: CSANRDEKLFF. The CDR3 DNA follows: TGCAGTGCGAACAGGGATGAAAAACTGTTTTTT.

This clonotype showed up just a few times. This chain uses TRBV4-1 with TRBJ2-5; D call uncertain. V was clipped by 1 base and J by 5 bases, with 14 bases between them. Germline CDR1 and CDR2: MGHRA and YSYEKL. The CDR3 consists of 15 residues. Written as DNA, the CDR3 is TGCGCCAGCAGCCAAGTCGGCTACCTCAGTGAGACCCAGTACTTC. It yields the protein CASSQVGYLSETQYF.

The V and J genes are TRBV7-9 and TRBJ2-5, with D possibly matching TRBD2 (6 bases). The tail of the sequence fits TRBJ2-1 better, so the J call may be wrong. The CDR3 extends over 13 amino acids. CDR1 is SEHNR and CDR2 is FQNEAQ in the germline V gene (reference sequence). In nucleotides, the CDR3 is TGTGCCAGCAGCATACTGGGGGGCAATGAGCAGTTCTTC. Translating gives CASSILGGNEQFF.

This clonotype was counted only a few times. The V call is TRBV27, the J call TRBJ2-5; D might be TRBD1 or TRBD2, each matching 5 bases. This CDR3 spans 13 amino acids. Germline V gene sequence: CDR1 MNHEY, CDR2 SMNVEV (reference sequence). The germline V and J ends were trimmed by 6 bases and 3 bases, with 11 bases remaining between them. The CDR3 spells CASSGAGEETQYF. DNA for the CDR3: TGTGCCAGCAGCGGGGCGGGTGAAGAGACCCAGTACTTC.

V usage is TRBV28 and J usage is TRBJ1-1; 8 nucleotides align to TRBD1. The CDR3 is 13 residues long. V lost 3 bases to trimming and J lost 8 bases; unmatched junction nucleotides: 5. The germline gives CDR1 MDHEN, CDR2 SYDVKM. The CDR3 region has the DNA TGTGCCAGCAGTTTCTTACAGGGGGTGGAAGCTTTCTTT. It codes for CASSFLQGVEAFF.

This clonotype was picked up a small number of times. The CDR3 region is CASRWYQETQYF. CDR3 in DNA: TGTGCCAGCAGATGGTACCAAGAGACCCAGTACTTC. This rearrangement joins TRBV7-9 to TRBJ2-5, with D unclear. Trimming left V 6 bases short and J 0 bases short, with 5 bases between. This CDR3 has 12 amino acids. Germline V gives CDR1 SEHNR, CDR2 FQNEAQ (reference sequence).

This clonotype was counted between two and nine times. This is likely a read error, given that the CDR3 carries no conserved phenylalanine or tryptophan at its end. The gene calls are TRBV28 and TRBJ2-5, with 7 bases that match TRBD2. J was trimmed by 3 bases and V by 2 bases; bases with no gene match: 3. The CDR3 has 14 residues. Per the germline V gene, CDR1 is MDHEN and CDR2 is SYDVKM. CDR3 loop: CASSLAGAEETQYL. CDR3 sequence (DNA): TGTGCCAGCAGTTTAGCGGGAGCTGAAGAGACCCAGTACCTC.

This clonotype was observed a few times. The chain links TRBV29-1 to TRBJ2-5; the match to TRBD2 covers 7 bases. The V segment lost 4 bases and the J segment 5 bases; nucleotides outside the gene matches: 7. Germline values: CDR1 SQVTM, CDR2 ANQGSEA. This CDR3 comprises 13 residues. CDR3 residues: CSVGGGLPETQYF. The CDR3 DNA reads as TGCAGCGTTGGGGGAGGGTTGCCGGAGACCCAGTACTTC.

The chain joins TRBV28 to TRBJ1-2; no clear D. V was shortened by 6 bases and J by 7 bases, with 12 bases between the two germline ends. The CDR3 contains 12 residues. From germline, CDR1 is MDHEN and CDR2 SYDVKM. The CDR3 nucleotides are TGTGCCAGCAGCTCACCGGGCTCTGGCTACACCTTC. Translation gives CASSSPGSGYTF.

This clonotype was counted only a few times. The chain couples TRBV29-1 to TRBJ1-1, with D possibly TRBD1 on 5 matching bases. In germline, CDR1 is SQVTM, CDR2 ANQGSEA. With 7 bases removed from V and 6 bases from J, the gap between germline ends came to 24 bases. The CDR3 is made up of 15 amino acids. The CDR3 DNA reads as TGCAGCGCCCGCGGGGGGAGGGAGATAACCTCTGAAGCTTTCTTT. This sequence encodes CSARGGREITSEAFF.

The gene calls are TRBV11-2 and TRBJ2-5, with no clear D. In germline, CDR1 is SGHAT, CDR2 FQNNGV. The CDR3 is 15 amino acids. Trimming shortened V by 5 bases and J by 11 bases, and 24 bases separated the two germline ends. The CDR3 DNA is TGTGCCAGCAGCCTGATAGACCTCGATTTCTCCCTGCAGTACTTC. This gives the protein CASSLIDLDFSLQYF.

The CDR3 loop is CASSQASRDSTYEQYF. The CDR3 nucleotides read TGCGCCAGCAGCCAAGCTTCCCGGGACTCTACCTACGAGCAGTACTTC. This sequence joins TRBV4-1 and TRBJ2-7; D perhaps matches TRBD2 (6 bases). CDR3 length equals 16 residues. The V gene lost 1 base and the J gene lost 2 bases, with 15 bases spanning the gap. Germline V gene data show CDR1 as MGHRA and CDR2 as YSYEKL.